By its share, the clone carrying this TCR gamma chain is medium-sized (0.01 to 0.1%). Germline CDR1 reads GITISATS; CDR2 reads ISYDGTV (reference sequence). V shed 1 base and J 3 bases; nucleotides not matched to a gene: 0. The length of the CDR3 is 12 residues. The sample belongs to a study of gamma-delta chains in newborns, infants, children. TCRdb re-called the reads via CATT. The sample has 2,000 to 2,500 gamma-chain clones; 25% to 30% are singletons. The sequencing input was blood. The rearrangement joins TRGV9 to TRGJ1 or TRGJ2. This TCR was sampled from a child who was a newborn, infant or young child, either healthy, febrile or measles-vaccinated (not recorded which). The CDR3 DNA sequence: TGTGCCTTGTGGGAGGTTTATTATAAGAAACTCTTT. It encodes CALWEVYYKKLF.